This TCR beta chain is drawn from a study of blood T cell repertoires in COVID-19. V dropped 4 bases and J dropped 6 bases, with 19 bases sitting between them. Germline-derived CDR1 and CDR2 are DFQATT and SNEGSKA (reference sequence). This CDR3 is built from 15 residues. Profiled with immunoSEQ multiplex PCR; TCRdb holds only in-frame clones, not every one. The sample lists about 120,000 clones, 70% to 85% seen once, with more than 4.5% in the top ten. Input material: peripheral blood. This receptor was identified in a woman aged 70-85 years with acute or convalescent COVID-19. The V and J genes are TRBV20-1 and TRBJ2-1; D may be TRBD2 (7 bases). For the CDR3, the DNA is TGCAGTGCTATTGAGGGGGGGGACTCTCGCAATGAGCAGTTCTTC. The encoded protein is CSAIEGGDSRNEQFF.